The clone carrying this T cell receptor (beta chain) appeared a few times. The time point here: blood at routine non-recurrence follow-up after resection. Unsorted whole RNA from tumor, nontumor lung or frozen PBMC underwent sequencing. The sample belongs to a study of spatial heterogeneity in lung cancer. Study overall: Sequencing covered available follow-up PBMC samples collected a median of about two years after resection.

This CDR3 region has 15 residues. In germline, CDR1 is MGHDK, CDR2 SYGVNS. The V end lost 2 bases, the J end lost 8 bases, and 16 bases lay between the germline ends. TCRdb independently ran MiXCR on the 5' RACE reads; one entry per CDR3 protein. The table lists roughly 120,000 distinct CDR3 sequences, 12% of them singletons. The rearrangement links TRBV25-1 to TRBJ2-1; no firm D call. The sequence derives from a male donor with early-stage non-small cell lung cancer. Specimen: PBMCs, collected at follow-up. The chain's CDR3 is CASSEDGRRRHEQFF. The CDR3 DNA reads as TGTGCCAGCAGTGAAGACGGTCGGAGACGCCATGAGCAGTTCTTC. The entire variable domain, with the rest obtained from reference TRBV25-1 and TRBJ2-1, is as follows: EADIYQTPRYLVIGTGKKITLECSQTMGHDKMYWYQQDPGMELHLIHYSYGVNSTEKGDLSSESTVSRIRTEHFPLTLESARPSHTSQYLCASSEDGRRRHEQFFGPGTRLTVL.